This is a list of T cell receptor beta chains from one sample in a study of T cell repertoires in cytomegalovirus infection. TCRdb itself ran the reads through MiXCR, one entry per CDR3 protein. This repertoire shows approximately 220,000 distinct CDR3 sequences, about 39% found once; its top ten account for more than 50%. No antigen has been assigned to these receptors. This sample comprised CD8+ T cells from cultured PBMCs, obtained from culture after CMV antigen stimulation. The receptors derive from a human donor in good health (CMV status not recorded). Some clones in this sample may be carry-over from other donors' samples. Each CDR3 is given with its conserved first and last residue. A D gene is named only where the DNA matches it firmly. Clone size is not always given. Where it is, it says once, few, many or a class for expanded clones.

TRBV11-2	15	-	-	TRBJ2-7	TGTGCCAGCAGCGTAGAGGCGGGGACACCTTACGAGCAGTACTTC	CASSVEAGTPYEQYF
TRBV7-9	15	-	few	TRBJ1-1	TGTGCCAGCGGCCTAAAAGGGGACGGGAACACTGAAGCTTTCTTT	CASGLKGDGNTEAFF
TRBV2	13	-	few	TRBJ2-7	TGTGCCAGCAGTGTGGACAGATGGGACGAGCAGTACTTC	CASSVDRWDEQYF
TRBV20-1	15	-	-	TRBJ1-5	TGCAGTGCTAGAGAGGACTCCGGGAGCAATCAGCCCCAGCATTTT	CSAREDSGSNQPQHF
TRBV29-1	17	-	-	TRBJ2-1	TGCAGCGTTGTAGGCCGGAGGAAGAGAAGCTCCTACAATGAGCAGTTCTTC	CSVVGRRKRSSYNEQFF
TRBV27	14	-	-	TRBJ1-5	TGTGCCAGCAGTTCGACAGAATCCAATCAGCCCCAGCATTTT	CASSSTESNQPQHF
TRBV7-8	14	-	once	TRBJ2-7	TGCGGCAGCAGCTCCGGCACCCCTGGCGACGAGCAGTATTTC	CGSSSGTPGDEQYF
TRBV7-3	13	-	few	TRBJ2-1	TGTGCCAGCAGCATAAGCTGGGGAGATGAGCAGTTCTTC	CASSISWGDEQFF
TRBV10-3	14	TRBD1	-	TRBJ1-5	TGTGCCATCAGTGAGGACAGGGGAAATCAGCCCCAGCATTTT	CAISEDRGNQPQHF
TRBV20-1	14	-	-	TRBJ2-5	TGCAGTGCTAGCAGCTCCTGGGGGCGGGGGACCCAGTACTTC	CSASSSWGRGTQYF
TRBV11-2	15	-	few	TRBJ2-1	TGTGCCAGCAGCTTAGCGGGAGTGTCCTACAATGAGCAGTTCTTC	CASSLAGVSYNEQFF
TRBV7-3	13	TRBD2	-	TRBJ2-1	TGTGCCAGCGGTAGCGGGGGGGCGAGTGAGCAGTTCTTC	CASGSGGASEQFF
TRBV4-1	17	TRBD1	few	TRBJ1-2	TGCGCCAGCAGCCAAGAGTTCGCGGGGACAGTCGACTATGGCTACACCTTC	CASSQEFAGTVDYGYTF
TRBV5-1	13	-	-	TRBJ1-2	TGCGCCAGCAGCTTACACCTCTCCTATGGCTACACCTTC	CASSLHLSYGYTF
TRBV9	17	-	-	TRBJ2-2	TGTGCCAGCAGCGCTAGGGGCAGGGCGGACCCTACCGGGGAGCTGTTTTTT	CASSARGRADPTGELFF
TRBV29-1	10	TRBD1	-	TRBJ1-1	TGCAGCGTCGTCGACAGGGGGTCTTTCTTT	CSVVDRGSFF
TRBV28	15	-	once	TRBJ2-5	TGTGCCAGCAGTTGGGGGACTGTGTACCAAGAGACCCAGTACTTC	CASSWGTVYQETQYF
TRBV9	13	-	-	TRBJ1-2	TGTGCCAGCAGCCCGGGGGAGGGCTATGGCTACACCTTC	CASSPGEGYGYTF
TRBV10-2	16	TRBD2	-	TRBJ2-7	TGCGCCAGCAGTGAGTCGAACGGGAGGGCCATCTACGAGCAGTACTTC	CASSESNGRAIYEQYF
TRBV20-1	13	-	-	TRBJ2-7	TGCAGTGCTAAAACAGGCCTATGGAACGAGCAGTACTTC	CSAKTGLWNEQYF
TRBV25-1	11	-	-	TRBJ2-3	TGTGCCAGCACCCGGGGAGATACGCAGTATTTT	CASTRGDTQYF
TRBV29-1	16	TRBD2	-	TRBJ2-1	TGCAGCGTTGGGGTAGCGGGGATGGGTAGGGACAATGAGCAGTTCTTC	CSVGVAGMGRDNEQFF
TRBV4-1	17	TRBD1	-	TRBJ2-4	TGCGCCAGCAGCCAAGTGGATATGGGACAGACATTCGGCATTCAGTACTTC	CASSQVDMGQTFGIQYF
TRBV7-9	11	-	-	TRBJ2-2	TGTGCCAGCACCCCAACCGGGGAGCTGTTTTTT	CASTPTGELFF
TRBV7-2	14	-	many	TRBJ2-1	TGTGCCAGCAGCCGAGGGAGCTCCTACAATGAGCAGTTCTTC	CASSRGSSYNEQFF
TRBV27	13	-	-	TRBJ2-3	TGTGCCAGCAGCTGGGGGCGAACAGATACGCAGTATTTT	CASSWGRTDTQYF
TRBV7-3	15	-	-	TRBJ1-5	TGTGCCAGCAGCCGAGACGGGACTAGCAATCAGCCCCAGCATTTT	CASSRDGTSNQPQHF
TRBV12-3/TRBV12-4	17	TRBD1	-	TRBJ2-2	TGTGCCAGCAGTTTTGGGGACAGAGGGGTTGGGACCGGGGAGCTGTTTTTT	CASSFGDRGVGTGELFF
TRBV7-9	17	-	few	TRBJ1-2	TGTGCCAGCAGCGACCCGACGGAGGTCAGATTTAACTATGGCTACACCTTC	CASSDPTEVRFNYGYTF
TRBV2	14	TRBD1	-	TRBJ1-1	TGTGCCACCCAGAAGACAGGGGGGGACACTGAAGCTTTCTTT	CATQKTGGDTEAFF
TRBV5-8	16	-	few	TRBJ2-7	TGTGCCAGCACCTTTTCCCTCCAGGCCGGCTCCTACGAGCAGTACTTC	CASTFSLQAGSYEQYF
TRBV6-5	12	-	-	TRBJ2-1	TGTGCCAGCAGCCGCGGGTTCGATGAGCAGTTCTTC	CASSRGFDEQFF
TRBV5-6	16	-	-	TRBJ2-3	TGTGCCAGCAGCTTGGAAGGGGCAGGTCCAAGGAATACGCAGTATTTT	CASSLEGAGPRNTQYF
TRBV28	14	TRBD2	few	TRBJ2-1	TGTGCCAGCAGTTTGCTAGCGGGATGGAATGAGCAGTTCTTC	CASSLLAGWNEQFF
TRBV28	15	TRBD1	-	TRBJ2-3	TGTGCCAGCAACGCTGGACAGGGACCCACAGATACGCAGTATTTT	CASNAGQGPTDTQYF
TRBV3-1	17	-	-	TRBJ2-7	TGTGCCAGCAGCCAAGATTGGGAGGGGGCGAACGACTACGAGCAGTACTTC	CASSQDWEGANDYEQYF
TRBV7-2	14	-	many	TRBJ2-7	TGTGCCAGCAGCTTAGACGGGAGCTCCTACGAGCAGTACTTC	CASSLDGSSYEQYF
TRBV13	16	TRBD2	-	TRBJ2-5	TGTGCCAGCAGCCAGAGACTAGCGGGGTTCCAAGAGACCCAGTACTTC	CASSQRLAGFQETQYF
TRBV11-2	15	-	-	TRBJ2-5	TGTGCCAGCAGCAAACGGACAGCTCTGAAAGAGACCCAGTACTTC	CASSKRTALKETQYF
TRBV20-1	14	-	-	TRBJ2-2	TGCAGTGGGACGGGACGGAGGTACACCGGGGAGCTGTTTTTT	CSGTGRRYTGELFF
TRBV2	12	-	few	TRBJ2-2	TGTGCCGGCGAACTAGCATTCGGGGAGCTGTTTTTT	CAGELAFGELFF
TRBV7-2	16	-	many	TRBJ2-2	TGTGCCAGCAGCTTGTTCGGAGGCTCGAACACCGGGGAGCTGTTTTTT	CASSLFGGSNTGELFF
TRBV30	14	TRBD2	-	TRBJ2-1	TGTGCCGTAGACCCCGGGACTAGCGCATTGGGGCAGTTCTTC	CAVDPGTSALGQFF
TRBV5-1	14	-	few	TRBJ2-2	TGCGCCAGCAGCTTGTTTTGGGACACCGGGGAGCTGTTTTTT	CASSLFWDTGELFF
TRBV7-2	15	TRBD2	-	TRBJ2-3	TGTGCCAGCAGCTTGACTAGCGGGAGGTCAGATACGCAGTATTTT	CASSLTSGRSDTQYF
TRBV19	15	TRBD2	-	TRBJ2-1	TGTGCCAGTAGTATTCGGCGGGAGGTCGTGGATGAGCAGTTCTTC	CASSIRREVVDEQFF
TRBV7-9	16	TRBD1	many	TRBJ1-2	TGTGCCAGCAGTCCCGGGACAGGGGCAGTTAACTATGGCTACACCTTC	CASSPGTGAVNYGYTF
TRBV2	15	TRBD2	few	TRBJ2-1	TGTGCCAGCAGTGAATCAAGCGGGAGGGACAATGAGCAGTTCTTC	CASSESSGRDNEQFF
TRBV4-1	15	-	-	TRBJ1-2	TGCGCCAGCAGCAATGGACGGTTAGCTAACTATGGCTACACCTTC	CASSNGRLANYGYTF
TRBV10-3	14	-	-	TRBJ1-1	TGTGCCATCAAAACCGGGCCATTCGACACTGAAGCTTTCTTT	CAIKTGPFDTEAFF
TRBV7-6	16	-	few	TRBJ2-2	TGTGCCAGCAGCTTAGCGTTCTTCCGTAACACCGGGGAGCTGTTTTTT	CASSLAFFRNTGELFF
TRBV12-3/TRBV12-4	13	-	-	TRBJ1-1	TGTGCCAGCATTTTAACGGGGAATACTGAAGCTTTCTTT	CASILTGNTEAFF
TRBV7-9	12	-	-	TRBJ2-3	TGTGCCAGCAGCTCCTCAGCAGATACGCAGTATTTT	CASSSSADTQYF
TRBV7-2	18	TRBD2	many	TRBJ2-5	TGTGCCAGCAGCTTAGCGGCTAGCGGGGGCCGTTTGGGTGAGACCCAGTACTTC	CASSLAASGGRLGETQYF